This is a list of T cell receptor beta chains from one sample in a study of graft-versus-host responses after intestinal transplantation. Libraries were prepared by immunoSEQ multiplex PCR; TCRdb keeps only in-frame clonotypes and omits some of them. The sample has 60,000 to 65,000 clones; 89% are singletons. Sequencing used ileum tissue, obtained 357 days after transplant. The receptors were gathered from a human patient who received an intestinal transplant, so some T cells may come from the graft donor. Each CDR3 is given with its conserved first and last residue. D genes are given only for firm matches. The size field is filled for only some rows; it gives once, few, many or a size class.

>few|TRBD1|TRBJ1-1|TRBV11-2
CASSFRTGTEAFF
TGTGCCAGCAGTTTTAGGACAGGGACTGAAGCTTTCTTT
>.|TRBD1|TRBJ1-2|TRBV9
CASSEWDRVAYGYTF
TGTGCCAGCAGCGAATGGGACAGGGTGGCCTATGGCTACACCTTC
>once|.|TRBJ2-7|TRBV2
CATKPYGQYEQYF
TGTGCCACCAAACCATACGGACAGTACGAGCAGTACTTC
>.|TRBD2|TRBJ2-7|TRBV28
CASSPLGLAYEQYF
TGTGCCAGCAGCCCCCTTGGACTAGCCTACGAGCAGTACTTC
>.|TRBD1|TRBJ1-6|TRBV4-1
CASSLETGGPGSNSPLHF
TGCGCCAGCAGCCTAGAAACAGGGGGGCCTGGTAGTAATTCACCCCTCCACTTT
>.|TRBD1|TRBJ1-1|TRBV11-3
CASSTITGGGKAFF
TGTGCCAGCAGCACAATTACAGGGGGCGGGAAAGCTTTCTTT
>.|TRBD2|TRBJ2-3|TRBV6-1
CASSGLAGGTDTQYF
TGTGCCAGCAGTGGACTAGCGGGAGGCACGGATACGCAGTATTTT
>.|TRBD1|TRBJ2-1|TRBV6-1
CASRADRVSYNGQFF
TGTGCCAGCAGGGCGGACAGGGTGTCCTACAATGGGCAGTTCTTC
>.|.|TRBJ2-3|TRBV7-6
CASSPRAGTDTQYF
TGTGCCAGCAGCCCAAGGGCGGGCACAGATACGCAGTATTTT
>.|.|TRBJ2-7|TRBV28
CASSLQGSYEQYF
TGTGCCAGCAGTTTACAGGGAAGCTACGAGCAGTACTTC
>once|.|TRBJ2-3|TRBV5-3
CARSLKRATDTQYF
TGTGCCAGAAGCTTGAAACGGGCCACAGATACGCAGTATTTT
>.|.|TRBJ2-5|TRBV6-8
CASIIRETQYF
TGTGCCAGCATCATAAGGGAGACCCAGTACTTC
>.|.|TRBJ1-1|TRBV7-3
CASSRSGGASEAFF
TGTGCCAGCAGCCGTTCGGGGGGCGCGAGTGAAGCTTTCTTT
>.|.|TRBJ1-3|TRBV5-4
CASSLGRQIPGNTIYF
TGTGCCAGCAGCTTAGGACGGCAGATCCCCGGAAACACCATATATTTT
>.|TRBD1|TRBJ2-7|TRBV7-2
CASSPDRGSYEQYF
TGTGCCAGCAGCCCGGACAGGGGCTCCTACGAGCAGTACTTC
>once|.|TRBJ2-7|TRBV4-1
CASSQDPGPPYEQYF
TGCGCCAGCAGCCAAGATCCAGGTCCCCCCTACGAGCAGTACTTC
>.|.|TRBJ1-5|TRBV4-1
CASSQVEVGILSNQPQHF
TGCGCCAGCAGCCAAGTTGAAGTGGGAATACTTAGCAATCAGCCCCAGCATTTT
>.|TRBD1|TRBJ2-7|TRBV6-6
CASSFSGTGINEQYF
TGTGCCAGCAGTTTCTCCGGGACAGGGATCAACGAGCAGTACTTC
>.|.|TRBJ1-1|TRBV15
CATSNGPLRTEAFF
TGTGCCACCAGCAACGGACCCCTAAGGACTGAAGCTTTCTTT
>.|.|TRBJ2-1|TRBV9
CASSVLPSGGIRGDEQFF
TGTGCCAGCAGCGTACTCCCCTCAGGGGGGATAAGGGGCGATGAGCAGTTCTTC
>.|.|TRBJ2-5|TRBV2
CASSEAYPDSSFHF
TGTGCCAGCAGTGAAGCATACCCGGACAGTAGTTTCCACTTC
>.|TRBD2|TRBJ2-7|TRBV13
CASSQNGEGQYEQYF
TGTGCCAGCAGCCAAAACGGGGAGGGCCAGTACGAGCAGTACTTC
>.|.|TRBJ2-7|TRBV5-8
CASSLLGAEQYF
TGTGCCAGCAGCTTGTTAGGGGCAGAGCAGTACTTC
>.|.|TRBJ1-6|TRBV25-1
CASRKEGSPLHF
TGTGCCAGCAGGAAAGAAGGTTCACCCCTCCACTTT
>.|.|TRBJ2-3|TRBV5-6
CASSLDLPSTDTQYF
TGTGCCAGCAGCTTGGATCTCCCAAGCACAGATACGCAGTATTTT
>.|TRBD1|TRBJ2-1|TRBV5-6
CASSGWTGSSYNEQFF
TGTGCCAGCAGCGGATGGACAGGGAGCTCCTACAATGAGCAGTTCTTC
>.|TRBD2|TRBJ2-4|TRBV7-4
CASRNSPGLSYPIAKNIQYF
TGTGCCAGCAGAAACTCACCGGGACTATCTTACCCCATAGCCAAAAACATTCAGTACTTC
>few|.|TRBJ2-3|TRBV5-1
CASSLASSTDTQYF
TGCGCCAGCAGCTTGGCAAGTAGCACAGATACGCAGTATTTT
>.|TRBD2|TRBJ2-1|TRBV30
CAWIETGGRNEQFF
TGTGCCTGGATTGAAACGGGAGGCCGCAATGAGCAGTTCTTC
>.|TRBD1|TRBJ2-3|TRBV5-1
CASSLGGQGREDTQYF
TGCGCCAGCAGCTTGGGTGGACAGGGTCGGGAAGATACGCAGTATTTT
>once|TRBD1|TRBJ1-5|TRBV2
CASRIDRGENQPQHF
TGTGCCAGCAGAATCGACAGGGGAGAGAATCAGCCCCAGCATTTT
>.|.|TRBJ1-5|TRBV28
CASATPDQPQHF
TGTGCCAGCGCAACCCCGGATCAGCCCCAGCATTTT
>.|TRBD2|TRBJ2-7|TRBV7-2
CASSSLAGGAYEQYF
TGTGCCAGCAGCTCTTTAGCGGGGGGCGCCTACGAGCAGTACTTC
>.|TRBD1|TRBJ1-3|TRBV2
CASSERDRGGNTIYF
TGTGCCAGCAGTGAAAGGGACAGGGGAGGAAACACCATATATTTT
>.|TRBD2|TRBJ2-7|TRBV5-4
CASSFGSGDEQYF
TGTGCCAGCAGCTTTGGTAGCGGGGACGAGCAGTACTTC
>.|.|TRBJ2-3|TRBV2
CASRSRAGDTQYF
TGTGCCAGCAGGTCCAGGGCGGGAGATACGCAGTATTTT